This is a list of T cell receptor beta chains from one sample in a study of T-cell memory formation after mild COVID-19. Via MiXCR, TCRdb re-called the 5' RACE reads, giving one row per CDR3 protein. The sample has about 390,000 distinct CDR3 sequences; more than 15% are singletons. Sequenced material: PBMCs or a T cell subset sorted from them (not recorded which). These receptors were collected from a man in his late teens or twenties who had mild COVID-19 (a few samples of this study predate the infection). Cell type and time point are not known. CDR3s include the opening cysteine and the closing phenylalanine or tryptophan. Each record gives: V gene, clone size, J gene, D gene, CDR3 DNA, CDR3 protein. D genes are given only for firm matches. Rows may omit the clone size; those that give it use once, few, many or a size class.

>TRBV7-9|few|TRBJ1-6|NA
TGTGCCAACCAGCGCGAGGTTAATTCACCCCTCCACTTT
CANQREVNSPLHF
>TRBV5-6|NA|TRBJ2-7|NA
TGTGCCACCAGCGGGCAGTCGACCTACGAGCAGTACTTC
CATSGQSTYEQYF
>TRBV5-1|NA|TRBJ1-6|NA
TGCGCCAGCAGCTTGGAGGGGCGGGATTCACCCCTCCACTTT
CASSLEGRDSPLHF
>TRBV4-3|many|TRBJ2-2|TRBD2
TGCGCCAGCAGCCCTATCACTAGCGGGGGGTCGGACACCGGGGAGCTGTTTTTT
CASSPITSGGSDTGELFF
>TRBV7-2|many|TRBJ2-5|NA
TGTGCCAGCAGCTCCCTCGGGGAGACCCAGTACTTC
CASSSLGETQYF
>TRBV12-3/TRBV12-4|few|TRBJ1-1|NA
TGTGCCAGCAGTTTTAGGTTGGAAAACACTGAAGCTTTCTTT
CASSFRLENTEAFF
>TRBV9|NA|TRBJ2-2|TRBD1
TGTGCCAGCAGCGAACAGGGGGCGAGCACCGGGGAGCTGTTTTTT
CASSEQGASTGELFF
>TRBV12-3/TRBV12-4|few|TRBJ2-7|NA
TGTGCCAGTAGTTTTGATAGGTCCTCCTACGAGCAGTACTTC
CASSFDRSSYEQYF
>TRBV12-3/TRBV12-4|NA|TRBJ2-7|NA
TGTGCCAGCAACGAGTACATGACCGGGAATTTCGGCGAGCAGTACTTC
CASNEYMTGNFGEQYF
>TRBV11-2|few|TRBJ2-2|NA
TGTGCCAGCAGCCGGATGGGGGAGCTGTTTTTT
CASSRMGELFF
>TRBV29-1|few|TRBJ2-7|NA
TGCAGCGTGGAGGGGGACTACGAGCAGTACTTC
CSVEGDYEQYF
>TRBV15|few|TRBJ2-6|NA
TGTGCCACCAGCAGTGGCCTTTCTGGGGCCAACGTCCTGACTTTC
CATSSGLSGANVLTF
>TRBV5-4|NA|TRBJ2-3|TRBD2
TGTGCCAGCAGCGATCACAAGCGGGGGCGAACTAGCACAGATACGCAGTATTTT
CASSDHKRGRTSTDTQYF
>TRBV6-6|few|TRBJ2-7|NA
TGTGCCAGCAGTGACAGCCTCTCCTACGAGCAGTACTTC
CASSDSLSYEQYF
>TRBV14|few|TRBJ2-3|NA
TGTGCCAGCAGCCAATATCTACTAGCCCCAGATACGCAGTATTTT
CASSQYLLAPDTQYF
>TRBV7-9|few|TRBJ1-6|NA
TGTGCCAGCAGCTTAAGACAGGTCTCTTCACCCCTCCACTTT
CASSLRQVSSPLHF
>TRBV5-1|many|TRBJ1-6|NA
TGCGCCAGCAGCTTGGCCGTCGCAGGCGATGGTTCACCCCTCCACTTT
CASSLAVAGDGSPLHF
>TRBV6-2/TRBV6-3|few|TRBJ2-2|NA
TGTGCCAGCAGTTATGGGCGGTCCGGGGAGCTGTTTTTT
CASSYGRSGELFF
>TRBV6-5|many|TRBJ1-2|TRBD1
TGTGCCAGCAGCCCGGACAGGGGTTATGGCTACACCTTC
CASSPDRGYGYTF
>TRBV7-2|NA|TRBJ1-4|NA
TGTGCCAGCAGCCCACACGGCACCGCTAATGAAAAACTGTTTTTT
CASSPHGTANEKLFF
>TRBV9|NA|TRBJ2-3|TRBD2
TGTGCCAGCAGCGTAGAACTAGCGGGGGTCGGGAATACGCAGTATTTT
CASSVELAGVGNTQYF
>TRBV7-2|NA|TRBJ2-5|TRBD1
TGTGCCAGCAGCTTAGTACAGGGGTATTCGGAGACCCAGTACTTC
CASSLVQGYSETQYF
>TRBV7-2|few|TRBJ2-1|TRBD1
TGTGCCAGCAGCTCCGCAAGACAGGGGATGTCCTACAATGAGCAGTTCTTC
CASSSARQGMSYNEQFF
>TRBV6-6|few|TRBJ2-5|NA
TGTGCCAGCATGGGGGGGGCGGCAGAGACCCAGTACTTC
CASMGGAAETQYF
>TRBV7-6|few|TRBJ1-4|TRBD1
TGTGCCAGCAGCTCCCGCTACAGGGGAAGATTCGAAAAACTGTTTTTT
CASSSRYRGRFEKLFF
>TRBV25-1|NA|TRBJ2-6|NA
TGTGCCAGCAGTGTCCCCGGGGCCAACGTCCTGACTTTC
CASSVPGANVLTF
>TRBV7-3|NA|TRBJ2-5|NA
TGTGCCAGCAGCTCCTCGGTCCAGGAGACCCAGTACTTC
CASSSSVQETQYF
>TRBV9|few|TRBJ2-5|NA
TGTGCCAGCAGCGTGGGGCGGGGCGAGGGAAAGACCCAGTACTTC
CASSVGRGEGKTQYF
>TRBV20-1|few|TRBJ1-1|NA
TGCAGTGCTAGAGGTCTGAAGGAGACTGAAGCTTTCTTT
CSARGLKETEAFF
>TRBV7-9|NA|TRBJ1-5|TRBD1
TGTGCCAGCAGCTTGGGACAGGGCCAGCATTTT
CASSLGQGQHF
>TRBV7-2|NA|TRBJ2-1|NA
TGTGCCAGCAGCTTACTCGGACTTAGCTCCTACAATGAGCAGTTCTTC
CASSLLGLSSYNEQFF
>TRBV5-1|NA|TRBJ1-4|TRBD1
TGCGCCAGCACCGTATTAGGGGGCTCGGCGCCTCTTGAAAAACTGTTTTTT
CASTVLGGSAPLEKLFF
>TRBV7-9|NA|TRBJ1-2|NA
TGTGCCAGCACCCCAGCGCCACAGCGTTATGGCTACACCTTC
CASTPAPQRYGYTF
>TRBV7-3|few|TRBJ2-2|TRBD2
TGTGCCAGCAGCCTACTAGCGGTCAACACCGGGGAGCTGTTTTTT
CASSLLAVNTGELFF
>TRBV29-1|NA|TRBJ2-1|NA
TGCAGCGTAGTTGGTACGGAAAGAAACGAGAATGAGCAGTTCTTC
CSVVGTERNENEQFF
>TRBV7-2|NA|TRBJ2-2|NA
TGTGCCAGCAGCTGGCTAGGTCCCGGGGAGCTGTTTTTT
CASSWLGPGELFF